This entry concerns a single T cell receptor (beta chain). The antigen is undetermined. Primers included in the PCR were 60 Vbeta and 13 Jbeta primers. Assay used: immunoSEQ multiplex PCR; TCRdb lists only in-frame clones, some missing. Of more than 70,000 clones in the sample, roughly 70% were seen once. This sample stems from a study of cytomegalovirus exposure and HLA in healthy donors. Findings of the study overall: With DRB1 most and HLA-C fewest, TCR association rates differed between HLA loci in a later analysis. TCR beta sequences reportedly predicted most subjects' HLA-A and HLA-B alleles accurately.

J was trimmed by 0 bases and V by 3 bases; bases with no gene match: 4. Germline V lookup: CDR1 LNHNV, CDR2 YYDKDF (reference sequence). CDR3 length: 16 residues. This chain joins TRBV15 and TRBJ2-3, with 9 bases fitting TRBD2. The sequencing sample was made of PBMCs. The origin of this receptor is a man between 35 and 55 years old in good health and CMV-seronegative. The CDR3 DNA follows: TGTGCCACCAGCAGGGGTAGCGGGGGAAGCACAGATACGCAGTATTTT. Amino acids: CATSRGSGGSTDTQYF.